This T cell receptor beta chain comes out of a study of T cell responses to AZD1222 COVID-19 vaccine. The CDR3 consists of 13 residues. V gave up 4 bases and J gave up 4 bases, with 11 bases separating them. CDR1 SGHRS and CDR2 YFSETQ come from the germline V gene. This clone has a single count. Antigen: not known. Study results and limitations: Baseline seropositivity occurred in only a handful of AZD1222 recipients.

This table comes from immunoSEQ multiplex PCR, and its TCRdb copy is limited to in-frame clones, with some not included. The sample holds 70,000 to 90,000 clones, around 88% seen once. This clonotype was sampled from an adult in good health. This chain links TRBV5-1 with TRBJ2-5; D is unclear. The sequenced sample was peripheral blood, obtained on day 0 of AZD1222 vaccination. As DNA, the CDR3 is TGCGCCAGCAGCCTCGTGGCTGGAGAGACCCAGTACTTC. As protein: CASSLVAGETQYF.